Listed below are T cell receptor beta chains from one sample, sequenced in a study of STAT3 mutations in large granular lymphocyte leukemia. The assay was immunoSEQ multiplex PCR, and TCRdb's table has in-frame clones only and misses some. Of roughly 4,000 clones listed, about 70% were seen once; the top ten hold roughly 70%. Sequenced material: peripheral blood mononuclear cells. These receptors originate from a man in his 60s with T-cell large granular lymphocyte leukemia. Some clones in this sample may be carry-over from other donors' samples. Both conserved end residues are trimmed from each CDR3. Each record gives: V gene, CDR3 protein.

TRBV5-1 ASSSQLNTEAF
TRBV30 AGTTSGSTDTQY
TRBV5-6 ASSFGAGNQPQH
TRBV9 ASSLKMDSWGYT
TRBV7-9 ASSLVDSEQF
TRBV5-6 ASSLGGEETQY
TRBV6-1 ASSELWGAGQPQH
TRBV5-1 ASSYGEGPQETQY
TRBV29-1 SVASEFSSDGYT
TRBV13 ASSPPGTDSYNEQF
TRBV5-1 ASSSRGPRETQY
TRBV18 ASSPLAGGGYNEQF
TRBV25-1 ASSEVQGHSPLH
TRBV7-8 ASSSTAVRNQPQH
TRBV5-4 ASSEGSSGQPQH
TRBV5-1 ASSTALDTGELF
TRBV5-4 ASSLGFGSPLH
TRBV18 ASSPVGSTDTQY
TRBV5-4 ASSFSATSYEQY
TRBV28 ASSTPLGGEPQETQY
TRBV5-4 ASSLQGVSNQPQH
TRBV5-4 ASRLSGGDNEQF
TRBV29-1 SVQVPTGYGYT
TRBV5-4 ASSLGSGGYQETQY
TRBV7-8 ASSLGEQPQH
TRBV5-8 ASSLGTGHETQY
TRBV6-6 ASKKGDLGNQPQH
TRBV27 ASSLSRDSPLH
TRBV12-5 ASGGVAGANVLT
TRBV27 ASSSGLGAF
TRBV5-1 ASSPAGTELYEQY
TRBV5-1 ASSLGDTGLGETQY
TRBV5-1 ASSSQGLGEDTQY
TRBV5-1 ASSLGWRGQETQY
TRBV10-3 AISDPGVGFHEQY
TRBV29-1 SDTWRGGNQPQH
TRBV5-1 ASSVSGRMGGEKLF
TRBV6-4 ASSDREVDTQY
TRBV30 AWDTQETQY
TRBV5-1 ASSLGLRDYTDTQY
TRBV5-6 ASSFNDAYEQY
TRBV30 AFRLWSGANVLT